Following are 14 T cell receptor beta chains from one sample sequenced in a study of T-cell reconstitution after alpha-beta-depleted transplantation in children. The authors prepared the TCRbeta library with unique molecular identifiers. TCRdb reanalysed the PCR reads using MiXCR and keeps one entry per CDR3 protein. Here the sample spans a few hundred thousand distinct CDR3 sequences, 11% being singletons. The sample consisted of PBMCs from the stem cell graft donor, taken from the stem cell graft. The receptors come from a human donor who donated a stem cell graft to a child with acute myeloid leukemia.

The rearrangement links TRBV3-1 to TRBJ1-2, with D unresolved. Trimming shortened V by 0 bases and J by 7 bases, and 18 bases separated the two germline ends. The CDR3 consists of 16 residues. The germline gives CDR1 LGHDT, CDR2 YNNKEL (reference sequence). The chain's CDR3 is CASSQDRRPLVGGYTF. In nucleotides, the CDR3 is TGTGCCAGCAGCCAAGATAGGAGGCCTTTGGTGGGTGGCTACACCTTC.

This chain uses TRBV12-3 or TRBV12-4 with TRBJ2-4, with 10 bases identical to TRBD2. V gave up 3 bases and J gave up 2 bases; unmatched junction bases: 4. This CDR3 has 16 residues. CDR3 DNA sequence: TGTGCCAGCAGTTTCGGTACTAGCGGGACCAAAAACATTCAGTACTTC. It yields the protein CASSFGTSGTKNIQYF.

This clonotype was observed many times. This rearrangement joins TRBV4-1 to TRBJ1-2; a possible D gene is TRBD1 (5 bases). The germline V gene encodes CDR1 MGHRA and CDR2 YSYEKL. The V and J ends lost 0 bases and 8 bases respectively, with 16 bases between them. The CDR3 totals 15 residues. The CDR3 loop reads CASSQEWGLVDGYTF. The CDR3 region has the DNA TGCGCCAGCAGCCAAGAATGGGGACTTGTTGACGGCTACACCTTC.

V gene TRBV4-1 combines with J gene TRBJ1-5, with D unclear. Trimming took 0 bases from V and 3 from J, leaving 12 bases between them. Per the germline V gene, CDR1 is MGHRA and CDR2 is YSYEKL. The CDR3 is 16 residues long. The CDR3 DNA sequence: TGCGCCAGCAGCCAAGAACCTACGGGATTCAATCAGCCCCAGCATTTT. It is translated as CASSQEPTGFNQPQHF.

This clonotype was detected only once. This CDR3 is CSALGGTSGTYEQYF. DNA for the CDR3: TGCAGTGCACTGGGCGGGACTAGCGGTACCTACGAGCAGTACTTC. The chain is built from TRBV20-1 and TRBJ2-7, with TRBD2 matching 11 bases. The germline V gene encodes CDR1 DFQATT and CDR2 SNEGSKA (reference sequence). The CDR3 totals 15 residues. The ends lost 6 bases at V and 2 bases at J; junction bases unmatched: 9.

The sample holds many counts of this clonotype. This chain uses TRBV5-1 with TRBJ2-1; no definite D call. Germline CDR1 is SGHRS and CDR2 is YFSETQ. The CDR3 length is 13 residues. V lost 4 bases and J lost 7, with 12 bases in between. CDR3 nucleotide sequence: TGCGCCAGCAGCCTGGGTGTATCGAATGAGCAGTTCTTC. It is translated as CASSLGVSNEQFF.

V and J are TRBV20-1 and TRBJ1-2, with 8 bases that match TRBD1. With V trimmed by 3 bases and J by 6 bases, 3 bases remained unmatched. Germline V gene lookup returns CDR1 DFQATT and CDR2 SNEGSKA (reference sequence). This CDR3 spans 12 amino acids. Written as DNA, the CDR3 is TGCAGTGCTAGGGACAGGGTGGATGGCTACACCTTC. Translating it yields CSARDRVDGYTF.

This sequence joins TRBV20-1 and TRBJ2-1; 8 bases map to TRBD1. The length of the CDR3 is 14 residues. V shed 5 bases and J 4 bases; nucleotides not matched to a gene: 7. The V gene's germline CDR1 is DFQATT and CDR2 SNEGSKA (reference sequence). The CDR3 loop is CSAERTGQYNEQFF. Written as DNA, the CDR3 is TGCAGTGCTGAACGGACAGGGCAGTACAATGAGCAGTTCTTC.

The V and J genes are TRBV7-2 and TRBJ2-7; the match to TRBD2 covers 7 bases. J lost 0 bases, V lost 5 bases, and 7 bases had no gene match. The CDR3 is 15 amino acids. Germline assignment: CDR1 SGHTA and CDR2 FQGNSA. CDR3 DNA: TGTGCCAGCAGCGAATACGGGGGGAGCTCCTACGAGCAGTACTTC. The encoded protein is CASSEYGGSSYEQYF.

This clonotype was recorded at least ten times. The chain carries TRBV20-1 and TRBJ2-3; D unresolved. CDR3 length: 13 residues. V shed 3 bases and J shed 6 bases, with 13 bases lying between them. Looked up from germline, CDR1 is DFQATT and CDR2 is SNEGSKA (reference sequence). CDR3 sequence (DNA): TGCAGTGCTAGTTCCGACAACCCGGATACGCAGTATTTT. Its protein product is CSASSDNPDTQYF.

This clonotype was observed a few times. The chain has TRBV5-1 and TRBJ1-4; 7 bases map to TRBD1. This CDR3 is 14 amino acids long. CDR1 SGHRS and CDR2 YFSETQ come from the germline V gene. The junction had 3 bases not matched to a gene; V was cut back by 4 bases and J by 3 bases. CDR3 in DNA: TGCGCCAGCAGCACAGGACAGGCTAATGAAAAACTGTTTTTT. Protein sequence: CASSTGQANEKLFF.

This clonotype was detected ten times or more. V is TRBV12-3 or TRBV12-4 and J is TRBJ2-2, with 8 bases identical to TRBD1. The CDR3 is 13 residues long. V lost 10 bases, J lost 4 bases, and 5 bases stayed unmatched. CDR3 residues: CATRQGSTGELFF. DNA for the CDR3: TGTGCCACCAGACAGGGGAGCACCGGGGAGCTGTTTTTT.

This clonotype was counted at least ten times. This chain links TRBV20-1 with TRBJ1-4; D ambiguous. The V end lost 6 bases, the J end lost 5 bases, and 4 bases lay between the germline ends. CDR1 DFQATT and CDR2 SNEGSKA come from the germline V gene (reference sequence). This CDR3 region has 10 residues. CDR3 in amino acids: CSAGNEKLFF. CDR3 in DNA: TGCAGTGCCGGGAATGAAAAACTGTTTTTT.

In its sample, this clonotype was seen once. Sequence at one end of the junction differs from germline and may be a read error. The rearrangement links TRBV20-1 to TRBJ1-3; D is unresolved. The CDR3 is made up of 13 amino acids. The V gene's germline CDR1 is DFQATT and CDR2 SNEGSKA (reference sequence). The CDR3 reads CSAQENSGDTIYF. The CDR3 DNA reads as TGCAGTGCCCAGGAAAACTCTGGAGACACCATATATTTT.